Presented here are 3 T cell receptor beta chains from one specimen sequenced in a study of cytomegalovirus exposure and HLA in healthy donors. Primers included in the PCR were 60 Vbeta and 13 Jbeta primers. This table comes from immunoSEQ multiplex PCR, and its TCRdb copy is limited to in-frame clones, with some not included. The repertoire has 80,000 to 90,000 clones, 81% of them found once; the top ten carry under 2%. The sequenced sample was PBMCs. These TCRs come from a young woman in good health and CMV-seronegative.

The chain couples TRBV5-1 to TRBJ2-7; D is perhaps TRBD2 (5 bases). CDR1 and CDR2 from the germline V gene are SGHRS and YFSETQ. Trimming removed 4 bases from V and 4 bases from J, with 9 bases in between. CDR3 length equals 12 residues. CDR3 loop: CASSMGEYEQYF. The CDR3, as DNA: TGCGCCAGCAGCATGGGAGAATACGAGCAGTACTTC.

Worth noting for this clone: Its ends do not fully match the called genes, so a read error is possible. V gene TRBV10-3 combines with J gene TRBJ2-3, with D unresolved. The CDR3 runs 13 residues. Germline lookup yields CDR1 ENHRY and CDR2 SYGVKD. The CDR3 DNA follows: TGTGCCAGCAGTGCTAGTTACACAGATACGCAGTATTTT. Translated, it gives CASSASYTDTQYF.

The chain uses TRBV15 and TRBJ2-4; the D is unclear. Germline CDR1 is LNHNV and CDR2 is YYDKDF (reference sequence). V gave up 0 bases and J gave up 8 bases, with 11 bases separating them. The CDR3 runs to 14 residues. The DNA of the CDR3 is TGTGCCACCAGCAGAGATGTAACAGCCGACATTCAGTACTTC. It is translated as CATSRDVTADIQYF.